The T cell receptor beta chain under discussion was sequenced for a study of liver allograft versus peripheral blood T cells. Overall study: Recipients' peripheral blood T cell receptor repertoires were compared with those in transplanted livers. General observations from the study: As reported, T cell receptor repertoires inside liver allografts differed from those present in peripheral blood.

Germline V gene sequence: CDR1 LNHDA, CDR2 SQIVND (reference sequence). With 3 bases removed from V and 5 bases from J, the gap between germline ends came to 13 bases. The CDR3 runs to 14 residues. TCRdb recomputed calls from the reads with MiXCR, one row per CDR3 protein. The repertoire holds 5,000 to 7,000 distinct CDR3 sequences, 15% to 20% seen once, with roughly 2.9% in the top ten. This clonotype has just a few counts. Antigen unknown. The sequence came from a human patient who had a liver transplant. Some T cells may be provided by the graft donor. The chain recombines TRBV19 with TRBJ1-1; no reliable D call. CDR3 residues: CASSISEGGTEAFF. CDR3 DNA sequence: TGTGCCAGTAGTATTTCAGAGGGAGGAACTGAAGCTTTCTTT.